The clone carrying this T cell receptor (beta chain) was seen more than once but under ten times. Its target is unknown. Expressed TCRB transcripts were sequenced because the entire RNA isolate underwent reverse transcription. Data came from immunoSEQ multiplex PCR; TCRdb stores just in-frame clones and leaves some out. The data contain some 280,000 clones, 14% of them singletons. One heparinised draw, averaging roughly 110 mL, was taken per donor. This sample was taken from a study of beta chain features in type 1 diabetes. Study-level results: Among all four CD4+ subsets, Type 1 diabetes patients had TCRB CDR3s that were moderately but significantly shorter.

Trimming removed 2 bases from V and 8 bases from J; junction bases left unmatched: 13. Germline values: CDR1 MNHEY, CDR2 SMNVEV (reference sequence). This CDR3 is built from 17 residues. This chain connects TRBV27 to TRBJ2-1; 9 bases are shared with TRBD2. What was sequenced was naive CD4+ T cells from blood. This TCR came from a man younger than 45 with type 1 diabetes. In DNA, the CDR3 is TGTGCCAGCAGTTTACTCCTTGGTAGCGGGAGAATAGATGAGCAGTTCTTC. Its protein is CASSLLLGSGRIDEQFF.